This T cell receptor beta chain was retrieved from a study of T cell repertoires in cytomegalovirus infection. In the study overall: CMV epitopes in the study were HLA-C-restricted (recently identified) and HLA-B-restricted (well studied). Evidence of both CMV infection and a matching HLA type came from public TCR beta signatures. Study outcomes and limitations: The cumulative frequency of public TCR beta families identified carriers of CMV plus the relevant HLA. The study found HLA-C-restricted CMV-specific TCR beta clonotypes dominating the ex vivo response.

One entry per CDR3 protein results from TCRdb running MiXCR on the reads. In the table there are 150,000 or so distinct CDR3 sequences, 32% of which are singletons. The ends lost 6 bases at V and 4 bases at J; junction bases unmatched: 7. Germline-derived CDR1 and CDR2 are SQVTM and ANQGSEA. The CDR3 runs to 13 residues. A remark on this clonotype: Its antigen is not known.

The sequence was collected from a human donor in good health (CMV status not recorded). Some clones in this sample may be carry-over from other donors' samples. The rearrangement links TRBV29-1 to TRBJ1-1, with TRBD1 matching 8 bases. Here the sequenced sample was CD8+ T cells from cultured PBMCs, taken from culture after CMV antigen stimulation. CDR3: CSVAGGVGTEAFF. In DNA, the CDR3 is TGCAGCGTAGCAGGGGGCGTGGGCACTGAAGCTTTCTTT.